This TCR beta chain was observed in a study of control samples from healthy donors and cancer patients. The repertoire was sequenced with immunoSEQ multiplex PCR; TCRdb's copy has only in-frame clones and lacks some. The data show some 120,000 clones, with around 87% seen just once and about 1.1% held by the top ten. Germline loops: CDR1 SGHKS, CDR2 YYEKEE (reference sequence). J lost 8 bases, V lost 2 bases, and 10 bases had no gene match. This CDR3 spans 15 amino acids. The sample consisted of PBMCs. V usage is TRBV5-5 and J usage is TRBJ2-1; TRBD2 aligns across 7 bases. The origin of this receptor is a woman aged 50 to 65 with colorectal cancer. The CDR3 sequence is CASSFLAGAGYEQFF. CDR3 nucleotide sequence: TGTGCCAGCAGCTTTTTGGCGGGAGCAGGCTATGAGCAGTTCTTC.